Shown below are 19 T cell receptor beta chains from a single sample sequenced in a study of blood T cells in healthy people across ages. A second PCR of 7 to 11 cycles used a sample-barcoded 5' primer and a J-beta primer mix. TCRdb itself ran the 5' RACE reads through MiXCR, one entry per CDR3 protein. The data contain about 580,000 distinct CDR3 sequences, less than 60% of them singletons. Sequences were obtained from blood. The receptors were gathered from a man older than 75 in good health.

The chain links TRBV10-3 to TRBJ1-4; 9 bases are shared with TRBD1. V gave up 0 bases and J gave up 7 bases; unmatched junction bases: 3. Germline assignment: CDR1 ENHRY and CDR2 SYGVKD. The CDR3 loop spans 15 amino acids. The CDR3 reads CAISESRDRAEKLFF. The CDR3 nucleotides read TGTGCCATCAGTGAGTCCCGGGACAGGGCTGAAAAACTGTTTTTT.

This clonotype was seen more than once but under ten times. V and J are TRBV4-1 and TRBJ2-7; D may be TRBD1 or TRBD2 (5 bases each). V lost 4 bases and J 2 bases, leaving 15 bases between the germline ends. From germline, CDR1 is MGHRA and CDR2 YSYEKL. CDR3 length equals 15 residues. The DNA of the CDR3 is TGCGCCAGCAGCCGTGAGGGGCACCTTACCTACGAGCAGTACTTC. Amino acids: CASSREGHLTYEQYF.

CDR3 sequence: CASSADDLGPLHF. CDR3 DNA: TGTGCCAGCAGCGCAGACGACCTGGGTCCCCTCCACTTT. J is TRBJ1-6 and V is TRBV7-2, with no clear D. V gave up 5 bases and J gave up 13 bases, with 15 bases separating them. This CDR3 spans 13 amino acids. CDR1 SGHTA and CDR2 FQGNSA come from the germline V gene.

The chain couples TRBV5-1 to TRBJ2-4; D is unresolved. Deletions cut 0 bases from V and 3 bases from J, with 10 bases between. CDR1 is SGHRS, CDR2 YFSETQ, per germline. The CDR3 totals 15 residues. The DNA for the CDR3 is TGCGCCAGCAGCTTGGAACGGGTGGGCAAAAACATTCAGTACTTC. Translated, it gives CASSLERVGKNIQYF.

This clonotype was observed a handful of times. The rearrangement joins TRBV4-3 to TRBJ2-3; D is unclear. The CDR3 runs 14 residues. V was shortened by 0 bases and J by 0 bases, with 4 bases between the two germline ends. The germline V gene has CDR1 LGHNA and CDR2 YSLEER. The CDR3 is CASSQDQSTDTQYF. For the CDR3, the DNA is TGCGCCAGCAGCCAAGACCAGAGCACAGATACGCAGTATTTT.

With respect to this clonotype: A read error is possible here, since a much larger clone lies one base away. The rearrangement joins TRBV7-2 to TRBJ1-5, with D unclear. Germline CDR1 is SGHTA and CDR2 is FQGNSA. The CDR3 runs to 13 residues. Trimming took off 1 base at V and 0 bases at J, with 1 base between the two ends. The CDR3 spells CASSLVSNQPQHF. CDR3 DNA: TGTGCCAGCAGCTTAGTTAGCAATCAGCCCCAGCATTTT.

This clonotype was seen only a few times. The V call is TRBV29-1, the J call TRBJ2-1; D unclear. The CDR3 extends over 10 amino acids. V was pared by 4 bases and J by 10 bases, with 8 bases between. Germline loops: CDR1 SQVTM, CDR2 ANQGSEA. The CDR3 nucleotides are TGCAGCGTTGCCGGCCCCGAGCAGTTCTTC. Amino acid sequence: CSVAGPEQFF.

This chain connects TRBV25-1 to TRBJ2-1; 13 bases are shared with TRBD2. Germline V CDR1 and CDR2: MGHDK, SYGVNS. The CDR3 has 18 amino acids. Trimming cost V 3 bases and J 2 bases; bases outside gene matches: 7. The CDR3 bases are TGTGCCAGCAGTGACACTAGCGGGAGGGCCAAGGCCTACAATGAGCAGTTCTTC. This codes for CASSDTSGRAKAYNEQFF.

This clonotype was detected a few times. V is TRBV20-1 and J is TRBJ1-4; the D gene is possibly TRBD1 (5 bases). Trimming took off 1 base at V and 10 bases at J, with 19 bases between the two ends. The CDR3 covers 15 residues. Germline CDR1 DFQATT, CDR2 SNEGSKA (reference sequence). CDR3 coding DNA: TGCAGTGCTAGAGTTAGGGGTGTACCGGGAGGAAAACTGTTTTTT. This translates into CSARVRGVPGGKLFF.

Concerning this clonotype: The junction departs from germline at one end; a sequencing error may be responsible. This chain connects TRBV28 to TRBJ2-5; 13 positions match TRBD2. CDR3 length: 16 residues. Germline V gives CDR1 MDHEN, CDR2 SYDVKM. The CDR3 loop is CASSPMGLAGLYEQNF. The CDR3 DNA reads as TGTGCCAGCAGTCCGATGGGACTAGCGGGATTATACGAGCAGAACTTC.

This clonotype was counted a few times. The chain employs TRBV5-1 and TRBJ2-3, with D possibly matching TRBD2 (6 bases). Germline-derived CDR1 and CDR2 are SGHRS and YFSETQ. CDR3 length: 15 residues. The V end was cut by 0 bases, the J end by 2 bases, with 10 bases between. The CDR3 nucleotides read TGCGCCAGCAGCTTGGAATTAGCGGCCACAGATACGCAGTATTTT. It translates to CASSLELAATDTQYF.

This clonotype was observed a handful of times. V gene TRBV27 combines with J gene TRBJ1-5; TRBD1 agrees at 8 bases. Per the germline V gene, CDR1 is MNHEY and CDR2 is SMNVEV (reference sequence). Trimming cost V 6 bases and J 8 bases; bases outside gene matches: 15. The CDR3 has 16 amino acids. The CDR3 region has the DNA TGTGCCAGCAGCTCCCGGACAGGGCCTCCGGGCAAGCCCCAGCATTTT. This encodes CASSSRTGPPGKPQHF.

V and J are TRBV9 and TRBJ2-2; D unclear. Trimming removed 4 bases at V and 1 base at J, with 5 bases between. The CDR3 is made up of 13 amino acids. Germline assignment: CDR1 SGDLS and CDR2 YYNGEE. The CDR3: CASSPQNTGELFF. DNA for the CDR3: TGTGCCAGCAGCCCCCAGAACACCGGGGAGCTGTTTTTT. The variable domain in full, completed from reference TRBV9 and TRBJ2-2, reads DSGVTQTPKHLITATGQRVTLRCSPRSGDLSVYWYQQSLDQGLQFLIQYYNGEERAKGNILERFSAQQFPDLHSELNLSSLELGDSALYFCASSPQNTGELFFGEGSRLTVL.

CDR3 loop: CASSPGTASNSPLHF. For the CDR3, the DNA is TGTGCCAGCAGCCCTGGGACAGCTTCTAATTCACCCCTCCACTTT. The J gene is TRBJ1-6, the V gene TRBV7-2, with 7 bases lining up with TRBD1. Losses at the gene ends were 5 bases for V and 6 bases for J; bases not matched to a gene: 7. Looked up from germline, CDR1 is SGHTA and CDR2 is FQGNSA. The CDR3 extends over 15 amino acids.

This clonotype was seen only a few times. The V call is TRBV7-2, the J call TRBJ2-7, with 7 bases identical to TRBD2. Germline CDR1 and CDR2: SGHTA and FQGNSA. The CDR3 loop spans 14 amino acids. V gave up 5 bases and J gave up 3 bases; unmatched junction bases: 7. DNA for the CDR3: TGTGCCAGCAGCCGCGCGGGAGCCTACTACGAGCAGTACTTC. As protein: CASSRAGAYYEQYF.

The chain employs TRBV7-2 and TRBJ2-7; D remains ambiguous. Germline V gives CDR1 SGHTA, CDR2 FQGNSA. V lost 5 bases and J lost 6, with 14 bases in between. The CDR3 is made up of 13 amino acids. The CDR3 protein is CASSLRWDIEQYF. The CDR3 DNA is TGTGCCAGCAGCCTCCGGTGGGATATCGAGCAGTACTTC.

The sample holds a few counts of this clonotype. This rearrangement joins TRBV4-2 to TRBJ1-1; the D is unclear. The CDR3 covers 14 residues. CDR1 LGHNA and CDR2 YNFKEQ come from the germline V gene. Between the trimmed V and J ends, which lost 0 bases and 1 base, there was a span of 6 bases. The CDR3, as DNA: TGTGCCAGCAGCCAAGACCCTGCGAACACTGAAGCTTTCTTT. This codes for CASSQDPANTEAFF.

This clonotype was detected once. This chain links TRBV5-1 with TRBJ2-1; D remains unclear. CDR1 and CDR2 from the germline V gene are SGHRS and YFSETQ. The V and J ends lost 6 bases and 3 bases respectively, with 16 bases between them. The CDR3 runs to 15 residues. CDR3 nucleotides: TGCGCCAGCAACCTTGGAAGAGTGATCTACAATGAGCAGTTCTTC. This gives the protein CASNLGRVIYNEQFF. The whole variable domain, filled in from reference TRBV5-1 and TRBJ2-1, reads KAGVTQTPRYLIKTRGQQVTLSCSPISGHRSVSWYQQTPGQGLQFLFEYFSETQRNKGNFPGRFSGRQFSNSRSEMNVSTLELGDSALYLCASNLGRVIYNEQFFGPGTRLTVL.

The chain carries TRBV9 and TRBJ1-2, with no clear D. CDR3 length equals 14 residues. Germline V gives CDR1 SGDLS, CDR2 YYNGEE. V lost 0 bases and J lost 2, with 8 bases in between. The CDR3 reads CASSVAAPNYGYTF. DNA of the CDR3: TGTGCCAGCAGCGTAGCGGCACCGAACTATGGCTACACCTTC.